Below, one T cell receptor beta chain is given with its context. The target of this receptor is not known. The input lacks base qualities; no much larger clone sits a single base away. The data stem from a study of control samples from healthy donors and cancer patients (dated by TCRdb to the early 2020s). From the cysteine up to the phenylalanine, the CDR3 has a length of 17 residues. This entry keeps only the CDR3 DNA: 51 bases, framed from base 1. Cut back by 4 bases and 0 bases, the V and J ends lie 16 bases apart. CDR1 SGHDN and CDR2 FVKESK were looked up in the germline V gene. Library preparation used the immunoSEQ multiplex PCR assay. TCRdb obtained this table from immuneACCESS and retained in-frame rearrangements with V and J assigned. These tables miss some clones; where compared with another copy, unresolved V genes account for less than half of the shortfall, and the remainder is unexplained. The sample table contains tens of thousands of clones; only one count was recorded for roughly 83% of them. About 35% of the sample is taken by the ten largest.

The chain joins TRBV14 to TRBJ1-3; TRBD1 is possibly the D segment (5 matching bases). This TCR was recovered from a man in his sixties or seventies with lung cancer. The source material was PBMCs. This receptor carries the CDR3 CASSLDRGRFSGNTIYF. The nucleotide sequence reads as follows: TGTGCCAGCAGCCTTGACCGGGGACGGTTCTCTGGAAACACCATATATTTT.